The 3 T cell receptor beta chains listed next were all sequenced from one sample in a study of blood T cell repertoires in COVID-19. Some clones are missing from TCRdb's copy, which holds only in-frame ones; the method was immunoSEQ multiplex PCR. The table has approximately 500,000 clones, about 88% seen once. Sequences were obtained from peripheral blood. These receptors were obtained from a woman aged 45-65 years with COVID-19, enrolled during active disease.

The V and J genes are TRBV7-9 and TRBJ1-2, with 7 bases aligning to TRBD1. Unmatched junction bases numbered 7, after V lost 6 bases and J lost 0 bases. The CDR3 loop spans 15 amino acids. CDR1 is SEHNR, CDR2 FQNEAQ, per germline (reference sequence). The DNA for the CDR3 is TGTGCCAGCAGGGACAGGTCCAGCACTAACTATGGCTACACCTTC. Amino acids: CASRDRSSTNYGYTF. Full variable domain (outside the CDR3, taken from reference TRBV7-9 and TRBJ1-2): DTGVSQNPRHKITKRGQNVTFRCDPISEHNRLYWYRQTLGQGPEFLTYFQNEAQLEKSRLLSDRFSAERPKGSFSTLEIQRTEQGDSAMYLCASRDRSSTNYGYTFGSGTRLTVV.

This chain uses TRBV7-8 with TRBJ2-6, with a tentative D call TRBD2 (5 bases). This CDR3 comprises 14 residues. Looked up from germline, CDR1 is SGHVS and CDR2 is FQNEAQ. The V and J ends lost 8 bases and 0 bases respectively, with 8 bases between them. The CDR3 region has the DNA TGTGCCAGCTGGACTGACTCTGGGGCCAACGTCCTGACTTTC. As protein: CASWTDSGANVLTF.

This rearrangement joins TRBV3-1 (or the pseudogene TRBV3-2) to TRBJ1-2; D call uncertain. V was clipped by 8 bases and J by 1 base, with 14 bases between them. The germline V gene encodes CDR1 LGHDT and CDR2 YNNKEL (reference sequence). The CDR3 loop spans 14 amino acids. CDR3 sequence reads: CASSTSRSNYGYTF. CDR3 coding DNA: TGTGCCAGCTCTACTAGTCGGAGTAACTATGGCTACACCTTC.